This T cell receptor (beta chain) was captured in a study of blood T cell repertoires in COVID-19. Trimming stripped 6 bases from V and 0 bases from J, with 12 bases between. CDR1 and CDR2 from the germline V gene are LNHDA and SQIVND (reference sequence). The CDR3 is 15 residues long. Per the authors' pipeline: For nucleated cells, counts were estimated from reference gene primer amplification. The assay was immunoSEQ multiplex PCR, and TCRdb's table has in-frame clones only and misses some. That table furnishes V, J and clone size, whereas the DNA furnished D and trimming. This sample has about 360,000 clones, with about 87% found just once.

The chain links TRBV19 to TRBJ1-3, with D possibly being TRBD1 (6 bases). Sequenced input: PBMCs or T cells enriched from blood (not recorded which). This receptor was taken from a middle-aged man in a cohort exposed to, infected with or recovered from COVID-19 (not recorded which). The CDR3 DNA sequence: TGTGCCAGTAGGACCGGGACAAACTCTGGAAACACCATATATTTT. This codes for CASRTGTNSGNTIYF.